These T cell receptor beta chains were read from a single sample in a study of blood T cell repertoires in COVID-19. Here immunoSEQ multiplex PCR was the method, and the copy in TCRdb shows in-frame clones only, minus some. The sample holds about 140,000 clones, 60% to 85% seen once. The sample taken for sequencing was peripheral blood. Source of these receptors: a woman aged 55-69 years with acute or convalescent COVID-19. The CDR3 runs from the conserved cysteine through the conserved F or W. D genes are given only for firm matches. Rows give clone size only sometimes, using once, few, many, or a class for an expanded clone.

V gene,clone size,J gene,D gene,CDR3 DNA,CDR3 protein
TRBV11-2,few,TRBJ2-5,.,TGTGCCAGCAGCTTAGTAAAGGGGCTGTACCAAGAGACCCAGTACTTC,CASSLVKGLYQETQYF
TRBV2,.,TRBJ2-2,TRBD2,TGTGCCAGCAGTCGATGGACTAGCGATGTCGGGGAGCTGTTTTTT,CASSRWTSDVGELFF
TRBV11-2,.,TRBJ1-1,.,TGTGCCAGCAGCTGGCTGGGCATGAACACTGAAGCTTTCTTT,CASSWLGMNTEAFF
TRBV21-1,once,TRBJ1-2,.,TGTGCCGGCGGAGAGGCGGGCTACACCTTC,CAGGEAGYTF
TRBV2,.,TRBJ2-1,TRBD2,TGTGCCAGCAGACCTCCGGGACTAGCGGGGGAGCAGTTCTTC,CASRPPGLAGEQFF
TRBV29-1,.,TRBJ2-2,TRBD1,TGCAGCGTAAAGAGGTCGACAGGGGGCTTTGATACCGGGGAGCTGTTTTTT,CSVKRSTGGFDTGELFF
TRBV4-1,.,TRBJ2-5,TRBD1,TGCGCCAGCAGCCAAGAGGGACAGGGGGCCCTGTTGAGGACCCAGTACTTC,CASSQEGQGALLRTQYF
TRBV4-1,.,TRBJ2-1,.,TGCGCCAGCAGCCAAGATCAAAACAGGGCGGGCAATGAGCAGTTCTTC,CASSQDQNRAGNEQFF
TRBV7-8,.,TRBJ1-5,.,TGTGCCAGCAGCTTAGATCCAGGGGTTCGCAATCAGCCCCAGCATTTT,CASSLDPGVRNQPQHF
TRBV6-5,.,TRBJ2-7,TRBD2,TGTGCCAGCATGGGACTAGCGGGAACCGAGCAGTACTTC,CASMGLAGTEQYF
TRBV6-5,.,TRBJ1-2,TRBD1,TGTGCCAGCAGATATGAACAGGGGTTTAACTATGGCTACACCTTC,CASRYEQGFNYGYTF
TRBV5-1,.,TRBJ2-3,TRBD2,TGCGCCAGCAGCTACCTGACTAGCGGGAGTTCGCAAGATACGCAGTATTTT,CASSYLTSGSSQDTQYF
TRBV24-1,.,TRBJ2-1,TRBD1,TGTGCCACCAGTGGTCGGGGACAGAGCTCCTACAATGAGCAGTTCTTC,CATSGRGQSSYNEQFF
TRBV6-2/TRBV6-3,.,TRBJ2-5,TRBD2,TGTGCCAGCAGTCCGGGACTACTCCAAGAGACCCAGTACTTC,CASSPGLLQETQYF
TRBV12-3/TRBV12-4,.,TRBJ1-5,TRBD1,TGTGCCAGCAGTTTGGGACAGCATCAGCCCCAGCATTTT,CASSLGQHQPQHF
TRBV28,.,TRBJ1-4,.,TGTGCCAGCACCCTCGGGGGGGCGGGTGAAAAACTGTTTTTT,CASTLGGAGEKLFF
TRBV4-1,.,TRBJ1-2,.,TGCGCCAGCAGCCAAGAGTCAACGCGGGGTTCCTATGGCTACACCTTC,CASSQESTRGSYGYTF
TRBV2,.,TRBJ2-5,.,TGTGCCAGCAGTGAATGGAGGGAAGAGACCCAGTACTTC,CASSEWREETQYF
TRBV29-1,few,TRBJ2-5,TRBD2,TGCAGCGTTCAAGGGACTAGCGGGAGGCGGGAGACCCAGTACTTC,CSVQGTSGRRETQYF
TRBV18,.,TRBJ2-1,.,TGTGCCAGCTCATCCTTACACCATGAGCAGTTCTTC,CASSSLHHEQFF
TRBV19,.,TRBJ2-7,TRBD1,TGTGCCAGTAGTGCACCCCGGACAGGGAGGTTCCACGAGCAGTACTTC,CASSAPRTGRFHEQYF
TRBV28,.,TRBJ1-4,.,TGTGCCAGCAGTTTATGGCAGGGGCTAGACGAAAAACTGTTTTTT,CASSLWQGLDEKLFF
TRBV11-3,.,TRBJ2-1,.,TGTGCCAGCAGCAGAGAGGGATGGCATGAGCAGTTCTTC,CASSREGWHEQFF
TRBV28,.,TRBJ2-1,TRBD2,TGTGCCAGCAGTAGGACTAGCGGGAGGGGTGACAATGAGCAGTTCTTC,CASSRTSGRGDNEQFF
TRBV27,.,TRBJ2-1,.,TGTGCCAGCAGTTTAACTACCGCGCCCTACAATGAGCAGTTCTTC,CASSLTTAPYNEQFF
TRBV29-1,.,TRBJ1-4,.,TGCAGCGGGTCCAACGGGGGTGAAAAACTGTTTTTT,CSGSNGGEKLFF
TRBV19,.,TRBJ2-2,.,TGTGCCAGTAGTACTTATAGCGGTCCCGGGGAGCTGTTTTTT,CASSTYSGPGELFF
TRBV13,.,TRBJ2-5,.,TGTGCCAGCATCCTCTTTGCGGACTCGGGAAGAGAGACCCAGTACTTC,CASILFADSGRETQYF
TRBV28,.,TRBJ2-6,TRBD1,TGTGCCAGCACCCGAGGGGGCGCTGGGGCCAACGTCCTGACTTTC,CASTRGGAGANVLTF
TRBV6-5,.,TRBJ1-2,TRBD1,TGTGCCAGCACCTGGACAGGGGTAATAAATGGCTACACCTTC,CASTWTGVINGYTF
TRBV5-1,.,TRBJ2-1,TRBD2,TGCGCCAGCAGCTTGTCCAAACTAGCGGGAACTTTCTACAATGAGCAGTTCTTC,CASSLSKLAGTFYNEQFF
TRBV18,.,TRBJ2-5,.,TGTGCCAGCTTAGAGCGAGAGACCCAGTACTTC,CASLERETQYF
TRBV5-1,.,TRBJ2-5,.,TGCGCCAGCAGCGGGCTAAGTCGAGAGACCCAGTACTTC,CASSGLSRETQYF
TRBV28,few,TRBJ2-1,.,TGTGCCAGCAGTTTATTGGACTCGGGGAATGAGCAGTTCTTC,CASSLLDSGNEQFF
TRBV14,.,TRBJ2-6,TRBD1,TGTGCCAGCAGCCCGGGACAGGCCCCGGGGAACGTCCTGACTTTC,CASSPGQAPGNVLTF
TRBV28,many,TRBJ1-4,.,TGTGCCAGCAGTTTCACCGGTTGGGAAAAACTGTTTTTT,CASSFTGWEKLFF
TRBV3-1/TRBV3-2,.,TRBJ1-2,.,TGTGCCAGCAGCCGAGACAGGACGGGAGGCTACACCTTC,CASSRDRTGGYTF
TRBV2,.,TRBJ2-1,.,TGTGCCAGCAGTGATGTTGCGGGCAACAATGAGCAGTTCTTC,CASSDVAGNNEQFF
TRBV29-1,few,TRBJ2-1,TRBD1,TGCAGCGTTAAGACCCTAGGACAGGTCTCCTACAATGAGCAGTTCTTC,CSVKTLGQVSYNEQFF
TRBV7-8,.,TRBJ2-5,.,TGTGCCAGCAGCTTAGTTAGGACGCTCTGGGGCAGGACCGAAGAAGAGACCCAGTACTTC,CASSLVRTLWGRTEEETQYF
TRBV11-3,.,TRBJ2-1,.,TGTGCCAGCAGCTTAGGTTACGGGATCTCCTACAATGAGCAGTTCTTC,CASSLGYGISYNEQFF
TRBV5-6,.,TRBJ1-3,TRBD1,TGTGCCAGCAGCTGGGTGACAGGGGCTGGAAACACCATATATTTT,CASSWVTGAGNTIYF
TRBV5-4,.,TRBJ2-7,TRBD2,TGTGCCAGCAGCTCTGGACTAGCCACCTACGAGCAGTACTTC,CASSSGLATYEQYF
TRBV6-1,.,TRBJ1-6,.,TGTGCCAGCAGAGAAGAGGTAGCCTGGCGGAATTCACCCCTCCACTTT,CASREEVAWRNSPLHF
TRBV25-1,.,TRBJ1-2,TRBD1,TGTGCCAGCAGTGAATATCCTTCTCGGACAGGGGGTATCGATGGCTACACCTTC,CASSEYPSRTGGIDGYTF
TRBV18,.,TRBJ2-1,TRBD2,TGTGCCAGCTCACCCGCTGCCGGGGGGGCCTACAATGAGCAGTTCTTC,CASSPAAGGAYNEQFF
TRBV4-1,.,TRBJ1-2,TRBD1,TGCGCCAGCAGCCAAACAGCGGGACAGGGGCCTAACTATGGCTACACCTTC,CASSQTAGQGPNYGYTF
TRBV5-1,.,TRBJ2-7,.,TGCGCCAGCAGCTTGGCCGGACAGCCCTACGAGCAGTACTTC,CASSLAGQPYEQYF
TRBV7-6,few,TRBJ2-7,TRBD2,TGTGCCAGCAGCTTAGTAGCGGGAGCCGGCGAGCAGTACTTC,CASSLVAGAGEQYF
TRBV7-9,few,TRBJ2-6,.,TGTGCCAGCAGCTCAACCCCGGGACACACGAGCTCTGGGGCCAACGTCCTGACTTTC,CASSSTPGHTSSGANVLTF
TRBV24-1,.,TRBJ1-5,.,TGTGCCACCGCACAGGGACGGAATCAGCCCCAGCATTTT,CATAQGRNQPQHF
TRBV19,few,TRBJ1-1,.,TGTGCCAGTAGCTCGTACATGAACACTGAAGCTTTCTTT,CASSSYMNTEAFF
TRBV24-1,once,TRBJ2-1,TRBD2,TGTGCCACCAGTGATCCCCAACGGGAGGGGGGCGAGCAGTTCTTC,CATSDPQREGGEQFF
TRBV5-1,.,TRBJ1-2,.,TGCGCCAGCAGCTCTGGACAGATCTATGGCTACACCTTC,CASSSGQIYGYTF
TRBV2,.,TRBJ2-7,.,TGTGCCAGCAGTGAAGTTAGCGGCTACGAGCAGTACTTC,CASSEVSGYEQYF
TRBV16,.,TRBJ1-2,.,TGTGCCAGCAGCCAGCCACTCACTAACTATGGCTACACCTTC,CASSQPLTNYGYTF
TRBV5-4,.,TRBJ1-4,TRBD1,TGTGCCAGCAGCTTGGACAGGGGTGAAAAACTGTTTTTT,CASSLDRGEKLFF
TRBV14,.,TRBJ2-7,TRBD1,TGTGCCAGCAGCCCCGGGAACAGGGGCTACGAGCAGTACTTC,CASSPGNRGYEQYF
TRBV29-1,.,TRBJ1-1,.,TGCAGCGCAGAAGGGAGGGTCACTGAAGCTTTCTTT,CSAEGRVTEAFF
TRBV7-3,.,TRBJ2-2,.,TGTGCCAGCAGCTTCAGACTAAACACCGGGGAGCTGTTTTTT,CASSFRLNTGELFF